One and the same sample provided the 28 T cell receptor beta chains below, sequenced in a study of cytomegalovirus exposure and HLA in healthy donors. Profiling relied on immunoSEQ multiplex PCR, and the TCRdb table lists in-frame clones only, not all of them. The sample holds 71,000 or so clones; 90% to 95% are singletons and the top ten take over 2%. Sequences were obtained from PBMCs. Receptors were obtained from a woman under 30 in good health and CMV-seronegative.

This chain connects TRBV4-1 to TRBJ2-2, with 7 positions matching TRBD1. Germline CDR1 and CDR2: MGHRA and YSYEKL. CDR3 length: 16 residues. V shed 0 bases and J 5 bases; nucleotides not matched to a gene: 6. CDR3 sequence (DNA): TGCGCCAGCAGCCAAGAGACAGGGCGACGGACCGGGGAGCTGTTTTTT. The encoded protein is CASSQETGRRTGELFF.

V is TRBV5-6 and J is TRBJ2-3; D possibly corresponds to TRBD1 (7 bases). Germline values: CDR1 SGHDT, CDR2 YYEEEE. The CDR3 sequence is 15 residues long. The V end was cut by 4 bases, the J end by 4 bases, with 16 bases between. The CDR3: CASSQPGGNADTQYF. CDR3 DNA: TGTGCCAGCAGCCAACCAGGGGGGAACGCAGATACGCAGTATTTT.

This chain joins TRBV10-3 and TRBJ2-3, with 10 bases aligning to TRBD2. Trimming took 4 bases from V and 2 from J; bases not matched to a gene: 3. The CDR3 is 15 residues long. The V gene's germline CDR1 is ENHRY and CDR2 SYGVKD. CDR3 nucleotide sequence: TGTGCCATCAGTGTAGCGGGAGGTCCCACAGATACGCAGTATTTT. Amino acid sequence: CAISVAGGPTDTQYF.

The chain carries TRBV5-1 and TRBJ2-3; no clear D gene. CDR1 and CDR2 (germline): SGHRS, YFSETQ. The CDR3 is 15 amino acids. With 3 bases removed from V and 7 bases from J, the gap between germline ends came to 18 bases. The CDR3 DNA reads TGCGCCAGCAGCTCCCGGCTGGAGCAACCATATACGCAGTATTTT. Its translation: CASSSRLEQPYTQYF.

The rearrangement links TRBV9 to TRBJ2-1, with TRBD2 identical over 10 bases. Trimming cost V 3 bases and J 0 bases; bases outside gene matches: 15. The CDR3 consists of 20 residues. Germline V CDR1 and CDR2: SGDLS, YYNGEE. CDR3 sequence (DNA): TGTGCCAGCAGCGCCCTCGGGGCTAGCGGGAGATCAAGCTCCTACAATGAGCAGTTCTTC. Its protein is CASSALGASGRSSSYNEQFF. The full variable domain, with the rest looked up from reference TRBV9 and TRBJ2-1, is DSGVTQTPKHLITATGQRVTLRCSPRSGDLSVYWYQQSLDQGLQFLIQYYNGEERAKGNILERFSAQQFPDLHSELNLSSLELGDSALYFCASSALGASGRSSSYNEQFFGPGTRLTVL.

The V gene is TRBV7-8, the J gene TRBJ2-5; D is uncertain. V lost 5 bases, J lost 6 bases, and 19 bases lay in between. The CDR3 totals 15 residues. Germline V gene data show CDR1 as SGHVS and CDR2 as FQNEAQ. The CDR3 DNA follows: TGTGCCAGCAGCCTCATAATCGGTCCGAGGCAGACCCAGTACTTC. This encodes CASSLIIGPRQTQYF. The full variable domain, its missing parts supplied by reference TRBV7-8 and TRBJ2-5, is GAGVSQSPRYKVAKRGQDVALRCDPISGHVSLFWYQQALGQGPEFLTYFQNEAQLDKSGLPSDRFFAERPEGSVSTLKIQRTQQEDSAVYLCASSLIIGPRQTQYFGPGTRLLVL.

This chain joins TRBV30 and TRBJ1-1; no reliable D call. CDR1 GTSNPN and CDR2 SVGIG come from the germline V gene (reference sequence). CDR3 size: 13 residues. Trimming pared 5 bases from V and 2 bases from J, leaving 12 bases between. The chain's CDR3 is CAWSRARNTEAFF. CDR3 in DNA: TGTGCCTGGTCACGAGCGAGAAACACTGAAGCTTTCTTT. The full variable domain, completed using reference TRBV30 and TRBJ1-1, is SQTIHQWPATLVQPVGSPLSLECTVEGTSNPNLYWYRQAAGRGLQLLFYSVGIGQISSEVPQNLSASRPQDRQFILSSKKLLLSDSGFYLCAWSRARNTEAFFGQGTRLTVV.

This chain uses TRBV29-1 with TRBJ1-1; 9 bases map to TRBD1. After removal of 3 bases from V and 5 bases from J, the junction contained 10 bases not matched to a gene. This CDR3 region has 15 residues. Germline lookup yields CDR1 SQVTM and CDR2 ANQGSEA. CDR3 region: CSVDGLTGGRTEAFF. CDR3 DNA sequence: TGCAGCGTTGACGGTTTAACAGGGGGCAGGACTGAAGCTTTCTTT. The full variable domain, with the rest looked up from reference TRBV29-1 and TRBJ1-1, is SAVISQKPSRDICQRGTSLTIQCQVDSQVTMMFWYRQQPGQSLTLIATANQGSEATYESGFVIDKFPISRPNLTFSTLTVSNMSPEDSSIYLCSVDGLTGGRTEAFFGQGTRLTVV.

The V gene is TRBV7-9, the J gene TRBJ2-6; D is undetermined. Germline V gene lookup returns CDR1 SEHNR and CDR2 FQNEAQ (reference sequence). This CDR3 region has 14 residues. V shed 5 bases and J shed 3 bases, with 8 bases lying between them. DNA of the CDR3: TGTGCCAGCAGCCCCCTTAGTGGGGCCAACGTCCTGACTTTC. This encodes CASSPLSGANVLTF.

This chain links TRBV9 with TRBJ2-1, with TRBD1 matching over 7 bases. CDR3 length: 17 amino acids. CDR1 and CDR2 from the germline V gene are SGDLS and YYNGEE. Trimming cost V 3 bases and J 0 bases; bases outside gene matches: 9. CDR3 region: CASSAGTVSLSYNEQFF. CDR3 sequence (DNA): TGTGCCAGCAGCGCTGGGACAGTAAGCCTCTCCTACAATGAGCAGTTCTTC. Combining the CDR3 with reference TRBV9 and TRBJ2-1 gives the whole variable domain DSGVTQTPKHLITATGQRVTLRCSPRSGDLSVYWYQQSLDQGLQFLIQYYNGEERAKGNILERFSAQQFPDLHSELNLSSLELGDSALYFCASSAGTVSLSYNEQFFGPGTRLTVL.

This chain connects TRBV15 to TRBJ1-2; D possibly corresponds to TRBD1 (6 bases). The CDR3 is made up of 14 amino acids. V lost 0 bases and J lost 3, with 8 bases in between. Germline CDR1 is LNHNV and CDR2 is YYDKDF (reference sequence). The CDR3 sequence: CATSREGGDYGYTF. CDR3 sequence (DNA): TGTGCCACCAGCAGAGAAGGGGGGGACTATGGCTACACCTTC.

The chain recombines TRBV7-2 with TRBJ2-3; 10 bases map to TRBD1. Per the germline V gene, CDR1 is SGHTA and CDR2 is FQGNSA. After removal of 2 bases from V and 1 base from J, the junction contained 12 bases not matched to a gene. CDR3 size: 19 residues. CDR3 amino acids: CASSLFIPMDRGCTDTQYF. As DNA, the CDR3 is TGTGCCAGCAGCTTATTTATTCCAATGGACAGGGGGTGCACAGATACGCAGTATTTT.

The genes are TRBV5-6 and TRBJ2-1, with 9 bases matching TRBD2. CDR3 length equals 15 residues. V lost 0 bases, J lost 4 bases, and 2 bases stayed unmatched. Per the germline V gene, CDR1 is SGHDT and CDR2 is YYEEEE. CDR3 sequence reads: CASSLVSGSYNEQFF. The CDR3 bases are TGTGCCAGCAGCTTGGTTAGCGGGAGTTACAATGAGCAGTTCTTC.

This sequence joins TRBV10-3 and TRBJ2-3; D possibly corresponds to TRBD2 (5 bases). The CDR3 runs 13 residues. V lost 11 bases and J 2 bases, leaving 14 bases between the germline ends. CDR1 is ENHRY, CDR2 SYGVKD, per germline. CDR3 in DNA: TGTGCCGTTTCAACCGGGAACACAGATACGCAGTATTTT. Its translation is CAVSTGNTDTQYF.

The chain recombines TRBV4-2 with TRBJ1-5; a possible D gene is TRBD1 (5 bases). Germline V CDR1 and CDR2: LGHNA, YNFKEQ. The CDR3 covers 15 residues. With 4 bases removed from V and 3 bases from J, the gap between germline ends came to 13 bases. CDR3 DNA: TGTGCCAGCAGCCTGACAACAGGTCTCAATCAGCCCCAGCATTTT. Translating it yields CASSLTTGLNQPQHF.

The rearrangement links TRBV27 to TRBJ2-2, with D perhaps matching TRBD2 (5 bases). Germline values: CDR1 MNHEY, CDR2 SMNVEV (reference sequence). CDR3 length equals 16 residues. V gave up 0 bases and J gave up 5 bases, with 13 bases separating them. CDR3 amino acids: CASSLSGLLYTGELFF. The DNA for the CDR3 is TGTGCCAGCAGTTTATCCGGACTCCTGTATACCGGGGAGCTGTTTTTT.

V usage is TRBV9 and J usage is TRBJ2-5, with 7 bases aligning to TRBD2. The junction had 10 bases not matched to a gene; V was cut back by 4 bases and J by 4 bases. The CDR3 consists of 15 residues. Germline lookup yields CDR1 SGDLS and CDR2 YYNGEE. The CDR3: CASSPTALAGETQYF. In DNA, the CDR3 is TGTGCCAGCAGCCCCACGGCCTTAGCGGGAGAGACCCAGTACTTC.

V gene TRBV30 combines with J gene TRBJ2-1; a weak D match, TRBD1 (5 bases). This CDR3 contains 16 residues. CDR1 and CDR2 from the germline V gene are GTSNPN and SVGIG (reference sequence). V lost 0 bases and J lost 5, with 17 bases in between. For the CDR3, the DNA is TGTGCCTGGAGTGTATTTCGACAGCATTACAACAATGAGCAGTTCTTC. It encodes CAWSVFRQHYNNEQFF.

V gene TRBV6-6 combines with J gene TRBJ1-3; D gene ambiguous. Germline CDR1 MNHNY, CDR2 SVGAGI (reference sequence). V shed 2 bases and J shed 0 bases, with 5 bases lying between them. This CDR3 has 14 residues. In DNA, the CDR3 is TGTGCCAGCAGTTACCGGGACTCTGGAAACACCATATATTTT. Protein: CASSYRDSGNTIYF.

The rearrangement links TRBV18 to TRBJ1-5, with 10 positions matching TRBD1. The CDR3 contains 13 residues. Germline loops: CDR1 KGHSH, CDR2 LQKENI. Trimming took 4 bases from V and 13 from J; bases not matched to a gene: 7. In DNA, the CDR3 is TGTGCCAGCTCACTGGAAGGGGACAGGGGACAGCATTTT. It specifies CASSLEGDRGQHF.

The chain uses TRBV7-2 and TRBJ2-2; 7 nucleotides agree with TRBD2. The germline V gene has CDR1 SGHTA and CDR2 FQGNSA. The junction had 6 bases not matched to a gene; V was cut back by 5 bases and J by 0 bases. The CDR3 spans 16 residues. The CDR3 DNA is TGTGCCAGCAGCCCAAGGAGCGGGGCGAACACCGGGGAGCTGTTTTTT. It specifies CASSPRSGANTGELFF. The complete variable domain, with remaining parts taken from reference TRBV7-2 and TRBJ2-2, reads GAGVSQSPSNKVTEKGKDVELRCDPISGHTALYWYRQSLGQGLEFLIYFQGNSAPDKSGLPSDRFSAERTGGSVSTLTIQRTQQEDSAVYLCASSPRSGANTGELFFGEGSRLTVL.

The chain employs TRBV5-1 and TRBJ2-7; the match to TRBD1 covers 7 bases. The CDR3 totals 15 residues. V lost 0 bases, J lost 2 bases, and 5 bases stayed unmatched. The germline gives CDR1 SGHRS, CDR2 YFSETQ. The CDR3: CASSLVGQKTYEQYF. CDR3 DNA: TGCGCCAGCAGCTTGGTGGGACAGAAGACCTACGAGCAGTACTTC.

V and J are TRBV25-1 and TRBJ2-5, with D unresolved. The CDR3 has 11 residues. V lost 6 bases, J lost 2 bases, and 4 bases lay in between. The germline CDR1 and CDR2 sequences are MGHDK and SYGVNS. The CDR3 loop reads CASREQETQYF. The DNA for the CDR3 is TGTGCCAGCAGAGAGCAAGAGACCCAGTACTTC.

This chain joins TRBV6-6 and TRBJ1-5, with TRBD1 as a possible D gene (6 bases). The V and J ends lost 7 bases and 6 bases respectively, with 16 bases between them. In germline, CDR1 is MNHNY, CDR2 SVGAGI (reference sequence). The CDR3 extends over 14 amino acids. CDR3 sequence reads: CASNQAGGSQPQHF. In nucleotides, the CDR3 is TGTGCCAGCAACCAGGCGGGGGGCAGTCAGCCCCAGCATTTT.

J is TRBJ2-3 and V is TRBV5-5; tentative D call: TRBD1 (5 bases). CDR3 length equals 15 residues. Germline V CDR1 and CDR2: SGHKS, YYEKEE (reference sequence). V lost 4 bases and J lost 2, with 14 bases in between. CDR3 region: CASSLTGAITDTQYF. The CDR3 nucleotides are TGTGCCAGCAGCCTCACTGGGGCGATCACAGATACGCAGTATTTT. Using reference TRBV5-5 and TRBJ2-3 for the parts outside the CDR3, the full variable domain is DAGVTQSPTHLIKTRGQQVTLRCSPISGHKSVSWYQQVLGQGPQFIFQYYEKEERGRGNFPDRFSARQFPNYSSELNVNALLLGDSALYLCASSLTGAITDTQYFGPGTRLTVL.

The chain joins TRBV2 to TRBJ2-7; D possibly corresponds to TRBD1 (6 bases). Germline CDR1 and CDR2: SNHLY and FYNNEI. The CDR3 totals 12 residues. V was shortened by 6 bases and J by 12 bases, with 18 bases between the two germline ends. CDR3 in DNA: TGTGCCAGCAGAAGGGAACAGGGAAAGGGGTACTTC. Protein product: CASRREQGKGYF. Variable domain in full (rest from reference TRBV2 and TRBJ2-7): EPEVTQTPSHQVTQMGQEVILRCVPISNHLYFYWYRQILGQKVEFLVSFYNNEISEKSEIFDDQFSVERPDGSNFTLKIRSTKLEDSAMYFCASRREQGKGYFGPGTRLTVT.

V gene TRBV28 combines with J gene TRBJ2-7; D is unresolved. Germline values: CDR1 MDHEN, CDR2 SYDVKM. The V gene lost 4 bases and the J gene lost 4 bases, with 5 bases spanning the gap. This CDR3 contains 11 residues. CDR3 region: CASSWQYEQYF. Here the CDR3 DNA reads TGTGCCAGCAGTTGGCAGTACGAGCAGTACTTC. The variable domain in full, with the rest retrieved from reference TRBV28 and TRBJ2-7, is DVKVTQSSRYLVKRTGEKVFLECVQDMDHENMFWYRQDPGLGLRLIYFSYDVKMKEKGDIPEGYSVSREKKERFSLILESASTNQTSMYLCASSWQYEQYFGPGTRLTVT.

This CDR3 reads CATNPIGAGNYGYTF. The CDR3 bases are TGTGCCACCAATCCCATAGGGGCGGGGAACTATGGCTACACCTTC. This chain joins TRBV6-5 and TRBJ1-2; TRBD1 might be the D (5 bases). Germline CDR1 and CDR2: MNHEY and SVGAGI. With 10 bases removed from V and 2 bases from J, the gap between germline ends came to 20 bases. CDR3 length: 15 amino acids.